These 12 T cell receptor beta chains share one sample of origin, sequenced in a study of blood T cell repertoires in COVID-19 (dated by TCRdb to 2020 to 2021). The library was obtained by the immunoSEQ multiplex PCR assay. TCRdb carries this immuneACCESS record with in-frame sequences only. Its versions omit some clonotypes, under half of them owing to an unresolved V gene in the studies checked, with the rest unexplained. The sample table records approximately 150,000 clones; around 90% of these occur just once. Of the sample, about 4% is held by the ten largest clones. Sample: peripheral blood. These receptors were collected from a woman in her sixties or seventies with active or convalescent COVID-19.

This chain joins TRBV10-2 and TRBJ2-7, with 11 positions matching TRBD1. The V and J ends lost 3 bases and 4 bases, in that order; junction bases with no gene match: 5. This CDR3 is built from 15 residues. The germline CDR1 and CDR2 sequences are WSHSY and SAAADI. The CDR3 DNA follows: TGCGCCAGCAGTGACCCCGGACAGGGGGCTTACGAGCAGTACTTC. It encodes CASSDPGQGAYEQYF.

The chain couples TRBV5-4 to TRBJ2-3, with 9 bases that match TRBD2. Germline CDR1 reads SGHNT; CDR2 reads YYREEE (reference sequence). The CDR3 spans 15 residues. Trimming removed 0 bases from V and 6 bases from J; junction bases left unmatched: 5. DNA for the CDR3: TGTGCCAGCAGCTTGGAGGCGGGGGGGCCGGATACGCAGTATTTT. Protein sequence: CASSLEAGGPDTQYF.

V usage is TRBV4-3 and J usage is TRBJ2-3; 14 nucleotides match TRBD2. V lost 3 bases to trimming and J lost 4 bases; unmatched junction nucleotides: 0. CDR1 LGHNA and CDR2 YSLEER come from the germline V gene. This CDR3 spans 15 amino acids. CDR3: CASSQGLAGADTQYF. DNA for the CDR3: TGCGCCAGCAGCCAGGGACTAGCGGGGGCAGATACGCAGTATTTT.

This chain connects TRBV7-2 to TRBJ1-6, with TRBD1 identical over 9 bases. V trimming: 4 bases; J trimming: 10 bases; junction bases outside the gene matches: 5. Germline values: CDR1 SGHTA, CDR2 FQGNSA. The CDR3 consists of 14 residues. The CDR3 DNA reads as TGTGCCAGCAGCTATCGACAGGGGGAATCACCCCTCCACTTT. Its protein is CASSYRQGESPLHF.

The J gene is TRBJ1-2, the V gene TRBV5-6; 7 bases match TRBD1. Germline V lookup: CDR1 SGHDT, CDR2 YYEEEE. The CDR3 contains 15 residues. J gave up 2 bases and V 0 bases, and 4 bases lay outside the gene matches. The CDR3: CASSLEWTGNYGYTF. CDR3 nucleotide sequence: TGTGCCAGCAGCTTGGAGTGGACAGGCAACTATGGCTACACCTTC.

The chain links TRBV30 to TRBJ1-6; D gene ambiguous. The V and J ends lost 3 bases and 7 bases respectively, with 4 bases between them. This CDR3 has 11 amino acids. Germline CDR1 and CDR2: GTSNPN and SVGIG (reference sequence). This chain's CDR3 is CAWRTNSPLHF. The CDR3, as DNA: TGTGCCTGGAGAACAAATTCACCCCTCCACTTT.

This clone showed up just once. V usage is TRBV25-1 and J usage is TRBJ1-2; tentative D call: TRBD1 (6 bases). Germline assignment: CDR1 MGHDK and CDR2 SYGVNS. The ends were cut back, 0 bases at V and 2 bases at J, with 10 bases in the middle. There are 15 residues in the CDR3. This CDR3 reads CASSEYRQANYGYTF. DNA of the CDR3: TGTGCCAGCAGTGAATATCGACAGGCCAACTATGGCTACACCTTC.

The gene calls are TRBV19 and TRBJ2-5, with TRBD1 matching over 9 bases. This CDR3 has 15 amino acids. J gave up 5 bases and V 4 bases, and 8 bases lay outside the gene matches. Per germline, CDR1 LNHDA and CDR2 SQIVND (reference sequence). CDR3: CASSTTGTGSETQYF. The CDR3 coding sequence is TGTGCCAGTAGTACCACCGGGACAGGGAGCGAGACCCAGTACTTC.

V is TRBV6-5 and J is TRBJ1-2; D is unresolved. Germline loops: CDR1 MNHEY, CDR2 SVGAGI. V was trimmed by 2 bases and J by 0 bases, leaving 10 bases between them. CDR3 size: 15 residues. The CDR3 loop is CASSYRQAPNYGYTF. In DNA, the CDR3 is TGTGCCAGCAGTTACCGGCAGGCTCCTAACTATGGCTACACCTTC.

The chain uses TRBV5-6 and TRBJ1-2, with 10 bases lining up with TRBD1. Looked up from germline, CDR1 is SGHDT and CDR2 is YYEEEE. This CDR3 has 15 amino acids. The junction had 7 bases not matched to a gene; V was cut back by 4 bases and J by 4 bases. CDR3 nucleotide sequence: TGTGCCAGCAGCAGACAGGGGGCGCAGGGCTATGGCTACACCTTC. It is translated as CASSRQGAQGYGYTF.

The rearrangement uses TRBV2 and TRBJ2-6; TRBD1 matches at 11 bases. The CDR3 consists of 17 residues. Germline CDR1 reads SNHLY; CDR2 reads FYNNEI. Trimming at V came to 5 bases and at J to 2 bases, leaving 5 bases not matched to a gene. The CDR3 here is CASSRDRGYAGANVLTF. In DNA form, the CDR3 reads TGTGCCAGCAGTCGGGACAGGGGGTATGCTGGGGCCAACGTCCTGACTTTC.

This clone was seen a few times. This chain links TRBV6-4 with TRBJ1-6; D is possibly TRBD1 (6 bases). The V gene lost 2 bases and the J gene lost 8 bases, with 13 bases spanning the gap. The CDR3 is 15 residues long. Germline CDR1 MRHNA, CDR2 SNTAGT. The CDR3, as DNA: TGTGCCAGCAGTGACGGCGGCAGGGGTGATTCACCCCTCCACTTT. This gives the protein CASSDGGRGDSPLHF.